These 15 T cell receptor beta chains were sequenced from one sample in a study of PD-L1 blockade in urothelial cancer. Clones were sequenced by immunoSEQ multiplex PCR, and TCRdb holds only the in-frame ones, with some missing. The sample contains about 76,000 clones, 90% of which appear only once. Noted time point: pretreatment peripheral blood. The sample was PBMCs, taken around atezolizumab (anti-PD-L1) treatment. The receptors originated from a man between 65 and 85 years old with urothelial cancer.

This chain joins TRBV5-6 and TRBJ2-3; TRBD2 agrees at 7 bases. The CDR3 sequence is 13 residues long. Germline loops: CDR1 SGHDT, CDR2 YYEEEE. V shed 2 bases and J 5 bases; nucleotides not matched to a gene: 2. CDR3 DNA: TGTGCCAGCAGCTTTGCGGGAGTAGATACGCAGTATTTT. Translation gives CASSFAGVDTQYF.

The chain links TRBV19 to TRBJ2-2; D is unclear. Trimming removed 7 bases at V and 6 bases at J, with 15 bases between. This CDR3 spans 14 amino acids. The germline V gene has CDR1 LNHDA and CDR2 SQIVND (reference sequence). The CDR3 DNA sequence: TGTGCCAGTACTAGTGTCTCGGCCCCCGGGGAGCTGTTTTTT. Translating it yields CASTSVSAPGELFF.

The V call is TRBV5-1, the J call TRBJ1-5; 9 bases are shared with TRBD1. The trim removed 4 bases at V and 0 bases at J, leaving 5 bases unmatched. The germline V gene has CDR1 SGHRS and CDR2 YFSETQ. This CDR3 spans 16 amino acids. The CDR3 region is CASSLGTGISNQPQHF. In DNA form, the CDR3 reads TGCGCCAGCAGCCTAGGGACAGGGATTAGCAATCAGCCCCAGCATTTT. The full variable domain, rest sourced from reference TRBV5-1 and TRBJ1-5, is KAGVTQTPRYLIKTRGQQVTLSCSPISGHRSVSWYQQTPGQGLQFLFEYFSETQRNKGNFPGRFSGRQFSNSRSEMNVSTLELGDSALYLCASSLGTGISNQPQHFGDGTRLSIL.

This rearrangement joins TRBV21-1 to TRBJ1-5. TRBV21-1 is designated a pseudogene. The CDR3 loop spans 8 amino acids. The CDR3 sequence is CATGPQHF. CDR3 DNA sequence: TGTGCCACCGGTCCCCAGCATTTT.

The chain has TRBV27 and TRBJ2-4, with 7 bases identical to TRBD1. Germline trimming cut 2 bases from V and 0 bases from J; bases unmatched to any gene: 7. The V gene's germline CDR1 is MNHEY and CDR2 SMNVEV (reference sequence). There are 17 residues in the CDR3. CDR3 nucleotide sequence: TGTGCCAGCAGTTTAATGTTAGGGGGCGCAGCCAAAAACATTCAGTACTTC. Protein product: CASSLMLGGAAKNIQYF.

V usage is TRBV7-8 and J usage is TRBJ2-7, with 9 bases identical to TRBD1. Per germline, CDR1 SGHVS and CDR2 FQNEAQ. The junction had 12 bases not matched to a gene; V was cut back by 6 bases and J by 6 bases. The CDR3 length is 15 residues. CDR3 DNA: TGTGCCAGCAGAAGGACAGGGGAGGGACGGGGCGAGCAGTACTTC. It is translated as CASRRTGEGRGEQYF.

The genes are TRBV7-9 and TRBJ2-7, with 13 positions matching TRBD2. Germline V lookup: CDR1 SEHNR, CDR2 FQNEAQ (reference sequence). The CDR3 totals 15 residues. After removal of 7 bases from V and 9 bases from J, the junction contained 12 bases not matched to a gene. CDR3 in DNA: TGTGCCAGCACGGGTGCGACTAGCGGGAGGTTCAGGCAGTACTTC. It is translated as CASTGATSGRFRQYF.

The chain has TRBV6-1 and TRBJ1-4; D not resolved. There are 14 residues in the CDR3. V lost 7 bases, J lost 3 bases, and 12 bases lay in between. Looked up from germline, CDR1 is MNHNS and CDR2 is SASEGT. The CDR3 reads CASNPRGANEKLFF. Here the CDR3 DNA reads TGTGCCAGCAACCCCCGGGGTGCTAATGAAAAACTGTTTTTT.

The gene calls are TRBV6-6 and TRBJ2-7; 8 positions agree with TRBD1. Germline V gene lookup returns CDR1 MNHNY and CDR2 SVGAGI (reference sequence). J lost 3 bases, V lost 5 bases, and 6 bases had no gene match. The CDR3 covers 14 residues. CDR3 DNA: TGTGCCAGCAGTGACCAGGGGGCAGGCTACGAGCAGTACTTC. Its protein product is CASSDQGAGYEQYF.

This CDR3 is CASSRPSASYNEQFF. The CDR3 nucleotides are TGTGCCAGCAGCCGTCCTAGCGCCAGTTACAATGAGCAGTTCTTC. The V and J genes are TRBV6-5 and TRBJ2-1, with D possibly matching TRBD2 (6 bases). Looked up from germline, CDR1 is MNHEY and CDR2 is SVGAGI. Trimming shortened V by 6 bases and J by 4 bases, and 16 bases separated the two germline ends. The CDR3 spans 15 residues.

V is TRBV9 and J is TRBJ2-7; the match to TRBD2 covers 9 bases. Germline V gene sequence: CDR1 SGDLS, CDR2 YYNGEE. The CDR3 totals 14 residues. Unmatched junction bases numbered 5, after V lost 4 bases and J lost 3 bases. The CDR3 nucleotides are TGTGCCAGCAGCCTCGGGACTAGCATCTACGAGCAGTACTTC. This encodes CASSLGTSIYEQYF.

This chain joins TRBV6-4 and TRBJ1-2; 8 nucleotides match TRBD1. The ends lost 3 bases at V and 0 bases at J; junction bases unmatched: 9. Germline-derived CDR1 and CDR2 are MRHNA and SNTAGT. CDR3 length: 17 residues. This CDR3 is CASSERQGPRANYGYTF. The CDR3 nucleotides read TGTGCCAGCAGTGAGAGACAGGGGCCTAGAGCTAACTATGGCTACACCTTC.

J is TRBJ2-4 and V is TRBV5-4; 8 nucleotides agree with TRBD2. The junction had 7 bases not matched to a gene; V was cut back by 3 bases and J by 2 bases. Per the germline V gene, CDR1 is SGHNT and CDR2 is YYREEE (reference sequence). The CDR3 extends over 16 amino acids. DNA for the CDR3: TGTGCCAGCAGCTCGGGGGGGACGAAATCCAAAAACATTCAGTACTTC. Protein: CASSSGGTKSKNIQYF. The full variable domain, completed using reference TRBV5-4 and TRBJ2-4, is ETGVTQSPTHLIKTRGQQVTLRCSSQSGHNTVSWYQQALGQGPQFIFQYYREEENGRGNFPPRFSGLQFPNYSSELNVNALELDDSALYLCASSSGGTKSKNIQYFGAGTRLSVL.

The gene calls are TRBV7-8 and TRBJ1-1; 8 bases agree with TRBD1. The CDR3 is 15 residues long. The ends lost 5 bases at V and 1 base at J; junction bases unmatched: 6. The germline gives CDR1 SGHVS, CDR2 FQNEAQ. CDR3 amino acids: CASSIVRGRNTEAFF. CDR3 coding DNA: TGTGCCAGCAGCATCGTCAGGGGGCGGAACACTGAAGCTTTCTTT.

V usage is TRBV30 and J usage is TRBJ1-2, with TRBD1 matching over 7 bases. CDR3 size: 15 residues. V gave up 3 bases and J gave up 0 bases; unmatched junction bases: 7. CDR1 and CDR2 (germline): GTSNPN, SVGIG (reference sequence). The CDR3 bases are TGTGCCTGGAGGATATATGGGACAGCTAACTATGGCTACACCTTC. Protein product: CAWRIYGTANYGYTF.